This entry lists 5 T cell receptor beta chains sequenced from one sample in a study of identical twins. TCRdb itself ran the 5' RACE reads through MiXCR, one entry per CDR3 protein. The table shows 1,800,000 or so distinct CDR3 sequences, with 32% occurring only once. The sequenced sample was cord blood. These receptors originate from a newborn girl in good health.

Here the CDR3 reads CASSSRTGGLIYGQYF. As DNA, the CDR3 is TGTGCCAGCAGCTCAAGGACAGGGGGCCTCATCTACGGGCAGTACTTC. The chain recombines TRBV21-1 with TRBJ2-7; TRBD1, the table's D call, lacks a check against the DNA. TRBV21-1 represents a pseudogene. The CDR3 length is 16 residues.

This chain joins TRBV27 and TRBJ2-5, with D hard to call. The CDR3 contains 14 residues. Trimming left V 3 bases short and J 4 bases short, with 12 bases between. CDR1 is MNHEY, CDR2 SMNVEV, per germline (reference sequence). The CDR3 bases are TGTGCCAGCAGTTTCTATCGGTCCTTAGAGACCCAGTACTTC. This codes for CASSFYRSLETQYF.

This clonotype was detected a few times. This chain links TRBV20-1 with TRBJ2-1, with 8 bases that match TRBD2. CDR1 is DFQATT and CDR2 is SNEGSKA in the germline V gene (reference sequence). V was pared by 3 bases and J by 5 bases, with 9 bases of the junction left unmatched. This CDR3 region has 15 residues. The CDR3 is CSASGGLAGNNEQFF. The CDR3 DNA reads TGCAGTGCTAGCGGCGGTCTAGCGGGCAACAATGAGCAGTTCTTC.

This chain joins TRBV20-1 and TRBJ2-5; 7 nucleotides match TRBD2. Germline V gene data show CDR1 as DFQATT and CDR2 as SNEGSKA (reference sequence). The V and J ends lost 3 bases and 2 bases, in that order; junction bases with no gene match: 6. This CDR3 comprises 14 residues. The CDR3 DNA reads as TGCAGTGCTAGCCGAGCTAGCGGACAAGAGACCCAGTACTTC. This encodes CSASRASGQETQYF.

V and J are TRBV28 and TRBJ2-7, with D possibly being TRBD1 (8 bases). This CDR3 spans 15 amino acids. Germline V lookup: CDR1 MDHEN, CDR2 SYDVKM. The V end was cut by 7 bases, the J end by 1 base, with 17 bases between. The CDR3 region is CASISDREGSYEQYF. The CDR3 bases are TGTGCCAGCATCTCGGACAGGGAGGGGTCCTACGAGCAGTACTTC.